The rows below give T cell receptor beta chains drawn from one sample of a study of molecular identifiers for immune sequencing clone quantification. TCRdb recomputed calls from the PCR reads with MiXCR, one row per CDR3 protein. In the table there are 400,000 to 600,000 distinct CDR3 sequences, about a quarter of which are singletons. Sequencing input: naive CD8+ T cells from blood, with Jurkat cell RNA spiked in. These TCRs come from a human donor in good health. Some libraries in this study had Jurkat cell RNA spiked in. CDR3s include the opening cysteine and the closing phenylalanine or tryptophan. Each record gives: J gene, V gene, clone size, CDR3 protein. Part of the rows lack a size; the others show once, few, many or a class for expanded clones.

J: TRBJ2-2; V: TRBV27; size: .; CDR3: CASSLSGLAGYPNTGELFF
J: TRBJ2-3; V: TRBV7-6; size: many; CDR3: CASSSGLAIITDTQYF
J: TRBJ1-4; V: TRBV7-6; size: once; CDR3: CASTTLGRNEKLFF
J: TRBJ2-3; V: TRBV7-7; size: .; CDR3: CASSLSSRGASTDTQYF
J: TRBJ2-7; V: TRBV20-1; size: .; CDR3: CSAREGGPYEQYF
J: TRBJ1-5; V: TRBV12-3/TRBV12-4; size: many; CDR3: CASSAGQPQHF
J: TRBJ2-1; V: TRBV29-1; size: .; CDR3: CSVEEWLAGPQSSYNEQFF
J: TRBJ2-1; V: TRBV6-5; size: .; CDR3: CASSLTSGRALYNEQFF
J: TRBJ2-1; V: TRBV11-2; size: .; CDR3: CASSLNPSGTYNEQFF
J: TRBJ2-7; V: TRBV20-1; size: many; CDR3: CSARHTGSPYEQYF
J: TRBJ1-1; V: TRBV2; size: many; CDR3: CASSEPVANTEAFF
J: TRBJ2-7; V: TRBV20-1; size: .; CDR3: CSARERSPYEQYF
J: TRBJ2-4; V: TRBV6-2/TRBV6-3; size: few; CDR3: CASSYGTDWGGSKNIQYF
J: TRBJ2-7; V: TRBV20-1; size: few; CDR3: CSARRTAYERYF
J: TRBJ2-1; V: TRBV2; size: few; CDR3: CASRSLAGNNEQFF